This T cell receptor beta chain was documented in a study of shared clonotypes between healthy human individuals. Study-wide findings and caveats: The donor pool, a small one, limited the genetic and exposure-history diversity represented.

Libraries were prepared by immunoSEQ multiplex PCR; TCRdb keeps only in-frame clonotypes and omits some of them. This table holds around 340,000 clones, 73% found once. Regarding this clone: The antigen remains undetermined.

Trimming took 3 bases from V and 3 from J, leaving 10 bases between them. Germline lookup yields CDR1 SGHRS and CDR2 YFSETQ. CDR3 length: 13 residues. The sequencing input was memory CD4+ T cells sorted from blood. Subset specified: CD45RA-negative fraction. The sequence was obtained from a man aged 25-45 years in good health. The chain links TRBV5-1 to TRBJ2-7; D not certain. CDR3 protein: CASSSTKDYEQYF. CDR3 in DNA: TGCGCCAGCAGCTCTACTAAAGACTACGAGCAGTACTTC. Supplemented by reference TRBV5-1 and TRBJ2-7, the full variable domain reads KAGVTQTPRYLIKTRGQQVTLSCSPISGHRSVSWYQQTPGQGLQFLFEYFSETQRNKGNFPGRFSGRQFSNSRSEMNVSTLELGDSALYLCASSSTKDYEQYFGPGTRLTVT.